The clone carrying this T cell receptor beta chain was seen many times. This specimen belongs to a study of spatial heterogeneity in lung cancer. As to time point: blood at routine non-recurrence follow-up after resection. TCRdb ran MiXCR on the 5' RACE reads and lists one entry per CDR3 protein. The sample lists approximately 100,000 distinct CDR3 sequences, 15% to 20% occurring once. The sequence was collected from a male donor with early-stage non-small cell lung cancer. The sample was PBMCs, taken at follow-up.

The DNA for the CDR3 is TGTGCCAGCAGCTTTCTGGGGACAGCCAACAATCAGCCCCAGCATTTT. It codes for CASSFLGTANNQPQHF. The V and J genes are TRBV7-2 and TRBJ1-5; the match to TRBD1 covers 7 bases. This CDR3 spans 16 amino acids. Germline CDR1 reads SGHTA; CDR2 reads FQGNSA. The V segment lost 3 bases and the J segment 3 bases; nucleotides outside the gene matches: 8.